The clone carrying this T cell receptor beta chain was seen a single time. Its antigen is not known. The V end was cut by 5 bases, the J end by 2 bases, with 6 bases between. Germline values: CDR1 LNHDA, CDR2 SQIVND (reference sequence). This CDR3 comprises 13 residues. The data belong to a study of monozygotic twins with cystic fibrosis. Study-level information: With about 16 PCR cycles, barcoded libraries came from approximately 2.7 micrograms of fragmented DNA.

Whole-study results and caveats: In 13 of 16 pairs, V gene usage was closest to the co-twin's. Clonality was generally low (median around 0.01), higher in the most severe patients.

TCRdb keeps only in-frame clones here, not all; method: immunoSEQ multiplex PCR. The repertoire consists of about 25,000 clones, with around nine tenths occurring once and the leading ten covering 0.54%. This clonotype was sampled from a girl aged 2 to 9 with cystic fibrosis. The specimen sequenced was blood. This chain joins TRBV19 and TRBJ2-2, with D hard to call. The CDR3 sequence is CASSLPNTGELFF. As DNA, the CDR3 is TGTGCCAGTAGTCTCCCTAACACCGGGGAGCTGTTTTTT. Variable domain in full (rest from reference TRBV19 and TRBJ2-2): DGGITQSPKYLFRKEGQNVTLSCEQNLNHDAMYWYRQDPGQGLRLIYYSQIVNDFQKGDIAEGYSVSREKKESFPLTVTSAQKNPTAFYLCASSLPNTGELFFGEGSRLTVL.